These T cell receptor beta chains were read from a single sample in a study of cytomegalovirus exposure and HLA in healthy donors. TCRdb keeps only in-frame clones here, not all; method: immunoSEQ multiplex PCR. The table records roughly 200,000 clones, 80% to 90% of them present only once. Sequences were obtained from PBMCs. These receptors all stem from a man younger than 45 in good health and CMV-seronegative. Each CDR3 is given with its conserved first and last residue. The order of the fields is D gene, V gene, J gene, clone size, CDR3 DNA, CDR3 protein. A D gene is named only where the DNA matches it firmly. Clone size is stated in some rows and not others, as once, few, many or a class when expanded.

TRBD2	TRBV27	TRBJ2-1	NA	TGTGCCAGCCGGATTGAAGGACTAGCCTACAATGAGCAGTTCTTC	CASRIEGLAYNEQFF
TRBD1	TRBV5-6	TRBJ2-4	NA	TGTGCCAGCAGCCTACGACAGGGTACGGCCAAAAACATTCAGTACTTC	CASSLRQGTAKNIQYF
TRBD2	TRBV7-9	TRBJ2-1	NA	TGTGCCAGCAGCGCCCGACTAGCGGGGGGTTACAATGAGCAGTTCTTC	CASSARLAGGYNEQFF
NA	TRBV7-3	TRBJ1-1	NA	TGTGCCAGCAGCTTAATGGGGCAGGGAAACACTGAAGCTTTCTTT	CASSLMGQGNTEAFF
NA	TRBV5-4	TRBJ1-3	NA	TGTGCCAGCAGCCAAAAGGGTTCAGGGTTATACTCTGGAAACACCATATATTTT	CASSQKGSGLYSGNTIYF
NA	TRBV4-1	TRBJ2-1	NA	TGCGCCAGCAGCCAAAAAGATGGGTCCGCTAGTTTACCCTCCTACAATGAGCAGTTCTTC	CASSQKDGSASLPSYNEQFF
TRBD1	TRBV4-3	TRBJ2-7	NA	TGCGCCAGCAGCCTCCGGGACAGGGAATACGAGCAGTACTTC	CASSLRDREYEQYF
TRBD1	TRBV19	TRBJ2-7	once	TGTGCCAGTACAGACAGGGCCTACGAGCAGTACTTC	CASTDRAYEQYF
NA	TRBV18	TRBJ1-2	NA	TGTGCCAGCTCACTCAGGGGTGGAGGCTACACCTTC	CASSLRGGGYTF
NA	TRBV14	TRBJ2-7	NA	TGTGCCAGCAGCTTCTCCCCCTCGGCGGGCGAGCAGTACTTC	CASSFSPSAGEQYF
NA	TRBV2	TRBJ1-6	NA	TGTGCCAGCAGGGCGACAGACTATAATTCACCCCTCCACTTT	CASRATDYNSPLHF
TRBD2	TRBV5-6	TRBJ2-7	NA	TGTGCCAGCAGCTGGGGCGGGACTATCTACGAGCAGTACTTC	CASSWGGTIYEQYF
NA	TRBV6-1	TRBJ2-7	few	TGTGCCAGCAGCCCCAGGGCGCCAGGTGTAAGCGAGCAGTACTTC	CASSPRAPGVSEQYF
TRBD2	TRBV7-8	TRBJ2-7	NA	TGTGCCAGCAGCTTACCCTGGGGGGGCGAGCAGTACTTC	CASSLPWGGEQYF
NA	TRBV29-1	TRBJ2-1	NA	TGCAGCGTTGACAATCCGGACTTTACCCCAAATGAGCAGTTCTTC	CSVDNPDFTPNEQFF
TRBD1	TRBV9	TRBJ2-1	NA	TGTGCCAGCAGCCCCTACGTGGGGACAGGCGACAGTAGCTCCTACAATGAGCAGTTCTTC	CASSPYVGTGDSSSYNEQFF
NA	TRBV29-1	TRBJ1-5	NA	TGCAGCGTCGGGGACATTGATCAGCCCCAGCATTTT	CSVGDIDQPQHF
TRBD1	TRBV7-9	TRBJ1-4	NA	TGTGCCAGCAGCTTAGCGACAGGGGGAAAACTGTTTTTT	CASSLATGGKLFF
NA	TRBV2	TRBJ1-2	NA	TGTGCCAGCAGTGACTATCGGACTGATAACTATGGCTACACCTTC	CASSDYRTDNYGYTF
NA	TRBV27	TRBJ1-2	NA	TGTGCCAGCAGTTCACATACGACAGGTAGTGGCTATGGCTACACCTTC	CASSSHTTGSGYGYTF
NA	TRBV6-6	TRBJ1-2	NA	TGTGCCAGCAGGCCCCACACCCAAGGCTACACCTTC	CASRPHTQGYTF
NA	TRBV6-5	TRBJ2-7	few	TGTGCCAGCAGTCTGCTCGGGGGGACAACTTACGAGCAGTACTTC	CASSLLGGTTYEQYF
TRBD1	TRBV9	TRBJ1-4	NA	TGTGCCAGCAGCACAGGGGCCGGGGATGAAAAACTGTTTTTT	CASSTGAGDEKLFF
TRBD2	TRBV27	TRBJ2-4	NA	TGTGCCGTAGGACTAGCGGGGGGGTCAGCCAAAAACATTCAGTACTTC	CAVGLAGGSAKNIQYF
TRBD1	TRBV27	TRBJ1-2	NA	TGTGCCAGCCAGACCTTGGGGGCAGGGGGCAACTATGGCTACACCTTC	CASQTLGAGGNYGYTF
TRBD1	TRBV6-1	TRBJ1-1	NA	TGTGCCAGCAGGGACAGGGGAGGGACTGAAGCTTTCTTT	CASRDRGGTEAFF
NA	TRBV11-2	TRBJ2-7	NA	TGTGCCAGCAGCTTGCAGTCCAGTGGTTCCTACGAGCAGTACTTC	CASSLQSSGSYEQYF
TRBD1	TRBV29-1	TRBJ1-5	NA	TGCAGCGCCGGGACAGGGGCCAATCAGCCCCAGCATTTT	CSAGTGANQPQHF
TRBD1	TRBV11-2	TRBJ2-5	NA	TGTGCCAGCAGCTCCGGGACAGGGCTGGTAGAGACCCAGTACTTC	CASSSGTGLVETQYF
NA	TRBV2	TRBJ2-5	NA	TGTGCCAGCACTACCGGACTTCAAGAGACCCAGTACTTC	CASTTGLQETQYF
NA	TRBV6-5	TRBJ2-5	NA	TGTGCCAGCAGTTACTCGACAACCCAAGAGACCCAGTACTTC	CASSYSTTQETQYF
TRBD1	TRBV7-2	TRBJ1-1	few	TGTGCCAGCAGCCGAGACAGGGGTGGCACTGAAGCTTTCTTT	CASSRDRGGTEAFF
TRBD1	TRBV6-5	TRBJ1-5	NA	TGTGCCAGCAGGTCGACAGGGAAAAGCAATCAGCCCCAGCATTTT	CASRSTGKSNQPQHF
NA	TRBV11-2	TRBJ1-5	NA	TGTGCCAGCAGCCCCCAACAGGACCCCCATCACAATCAGCCCCAGCATTTT	CASSPQQDPHHNQPQHF
NA	TRBV6-5	TRBJ2-3	NA	TGTGCCAGCAGTTCCCTGGGCTCCACAGATACGCAGTATTTT	CASSSLGSTDTQYF
NA	TRBV5-1	TRBJ2-2	NA	TGCGCCAGCAGCCCTACGACAGGATTGGACACCGGGGAGCTGTTTTTT	CASSPTTGLDTGELFF
NA	TRBV10-3	TRBJ1-5	once	TGTGCCATCAGTGAGTCTCGGAATCAGCCCCAGCATTTT	CAISESRNQPQHF
TRBD1	TRBV10-2	TRBJ1-1	NA	TGCGCCAGCAGGGGGACAGGGGAGAACACTGAAGCTTTCTTT	CASRGTGENTEAFF
NA	TRBV28	TRBJ2-2	few	TGTGCCAGCAGAAACAGGGATGGCGGGGAGCTGTTTTTT	CASRNRDGGELFF
TRBD1	TRBV4-1	TRBJ2-3	NA	TGCGCCAGCAGCCCCCAGGGGGGACAGGGGTCCACAGATACGCAGTATTTT	CASSPQGGQGSTDTQYF
NA	TRBV6-4	TRBJ2-5	NA	TGTGCCAGCAGTTTTCCCCGGGATTTGGGGACCCAGTACTTC	CASSFPRDLGTQYF
TRBD1	TRBV7-9	TRBJ1-4	NA	TGTGCCAGCACCCCAGGGGGCCGTAATGAAAAACTGTTTTTT	CASTPGGRNEKLFF